The 28 T cell receptor beta chains in this list originate from one sample, sequenced in a study of OX40 agonist ivuxolimab in advanced cancers. The assay was immunoSEQ multiplex PCR, and TCRdb's table has in-frame clones only and misses some. This sample has 15,000 to 25,000 clones, with roughly 91% found just once. Sequenced here: CD4+ or CD8+ T cells sorted from blood, sampled in a trial of the OX40 agonist ivuxolimab. The receptors were sampled from an adult with an advanced solid tumor such as melanoma, head and neck, liver or kidney cancer.

The rearrangement links TRBV15 to TRBJ2-1; 7 positions agree with TRBD2. The germline V gene has CDR1 LNHNV and CDR2 YYDKDF (reference sequence). The CDR3 is 15 amino acids. V gave up 0 bases and J gave up 5 bases; unmatched junction bases: 4. Written as DNA, the CDR3 is TGTGCCACCAGCAGAGATTTGGGACTAAACAATGAGCAGTTCTTC. Translation gives CATSRDLGLNNEQFF.

The gene calls are TRBV27 and TRBJ2-7; unclear D gene. The CDR3 has 12 residues. The V end was cut by 4 bases, the J end by 3 bases, with 7 bases between. Per the germline V gene, CDR1 is MNHEY and CDR2 is SMNVEV (reference sequence). The DNA for the CDR3 is TGTGCCAGCAGTTCTAACAGCTACGAGCAGTACTTC. It encodes CASSSNSYEQYF.

The sample holds one count of this clone. The CDR3 here is CASSQELVLNQPQHF. As DNA, the CDR3 is TGCGCCAGCAGCCAAGAATTGGTCCTCAATCAGCCCCAGCATTTT. The chain recombines TRBV4-1 with TRBJ1-5; D unresolved. Germline V CDR1 and CDR2: MGHRA, YSYEKL. With 0 bases removed from V and 3 bases from J, the gap between germline ends came to 9 bases. This CDR3 comprises 15 residues.

This clone was recorded once. V and J are TRBV28 and TRBJ2-1; a weak D match, TRBD1 (5 bases). Trimming removed 2 bases at V and 6 bases at J, with 14 bases between. The CDR3 has 15 amino acids. The germline V gene encodes CDR1 MDHEN and CDR2 SYDVKM. The CDR3 reads CASSLRGHYSNEQFF. The CDR3 DNA reads TGTGCCAGCAGTTTAAGAGGACATTACTCCAATGAGCAGTTCTTC.

The chain uses TRBV28 and TRBJ1-1; TRBD1 is a possible D gene (6 bases). V lost 5 bases, J lost 5 bases, and 15 bases lay in between. Germline CDR1 MDHEN, CDR2 SYDVKM. The CDR3 spans 14 residues. CDR3 in amino acids: CASSQQGVVTEAFF. CDR3 coding DNA: TGTGCCAGCAGTCAACAGGGCGTCGTGACTGAAGCTTTCTTT.

CDR3 residues: CASSYSGRGRTEAFF. In nucleotides, the CDR3 is TGTGCCAGCAGTTACAGTGGCAGGGGGCGGACTGAAGCTTTCTTT. The rearrangement links TRBV6-5 to TRBJ1-1; TRBD1 matches 8 bases. V shed 2 bases and J 5 bases; nucleotides not matched to a gene: 7. CDR1 is MNHEY and CDR2 is SVGAGI in the germline V gene. The CDR3 sequence is 15 residues long.

The chain is built from TRBV19 and TRBJ2-1; TRBD1 matches 12 bases. V trimming: 6 bases; J trimming: 8 bases; junction bases outside the gene matches: 5. Germline CDR1 is LNHDA and CDR2 is SQIVND (reference sequence). The CDR3 covers 14 residues. The CDR3 here is CASSAGTGGDEQFF. The CDR3 DNA follows: TGTGCCAGTAGCGCCGGGACAGGGGGCGATGAGCAGTTCTTC.

This clone appeared a single time. The rearrangement links TRBV20-1 to TRBJ2-1; D is unresolved. The CDR3 sequence is 11 residues long. Germline loops: CDR1 DFQATT, CDR2 SNEGSKA (reference sequence). V lost 4 bases to trimming and J lost 5 bases, with 6 bases between them. Here the CDR3 reads CSANIDNEQFF. In DNA, the CDR3 is TGCAGTGCTAATATCGACAATGAGCAGTTCTTC.

The chain is built from TRBV27 and TRBJ2-7; no clear D. There are 13 residues in the CDR3. Trimming cost V 8 bases and J 2 bases, with 13 bases left between them. CDR1 is MNHEY, CDR2 SMNVEV, per germline (reference sequence). DNA for the CDR3: TGTGCCAGCGCCTCGTCCGGTACCTACGAGCAGTACTTC. As protein: CASASSGTYEQYF.

The chain joins TRBV4-2 to TRBJ2-3; 13 nucleotides line up with TRBD2. Germline V CDR1 and CDR2: LGHNA, YNFKEQ. The CDR3 consists of 21 residues. Unmatched junction bases numbered 14, after V lost 0 bases and J lost 2 bases. CDR3 region: CASSQEKWGGLAGEDTDTQYF. The CDR3 nucleotides are TGTGCCAGCAGCCAAGAGAAATGGGGAGGACTAGCGGGAGAGGACACAGATACGCAGTATTTT.

The chain links TRBV11-1 to TRBJ2-3; 8 nucleotides line up with TRBD2. The CDR3 has 17 amino acids. Unmatched junction bases numbered 6, after V lost 0 bases and J lost 1 base. Germline V gives CDR1 SGHAT, CDR2 FQDESV (reference sequence). CDR3 DNA: TGTGCCAGCAGCTTAGCGCGGGGGGATAGGGGCACAGATACGCAGTATTTT. Protein sequence: CASSLARGDRGTDTQYF.

The rearrangement joins TRBV7-9 to TRBJ2-7; D is unclear. Germline V gene sequence: CDR1 SEHNR, CDR2 FQNEAQ (reference sequence). The CDR3 consists of 11 residues. The V end was cut by 5 bases, the J end by 2 bases, with 4 bases between. CDR3 sequence (DNA): TGTGCCAGCAGCCCCGCCTACGAGCAGTACTTC. This translates into CASSPAYEQYF.

This chain joins TRBV6-5 and TRBJ2-7; unclear D gene. Germline V lookup: CDR1 MNHEY, CDR2 SVGAGI. V lost 0 bases, J lost 1 base, and 13 bases lay in between. CDR3 length equals 16 residues. The CDR3, as DNA: TGTGCCAGCAGTTACTCGATGGGTCAGAATTCCTACGAGCAGTACTTC. Its translation: CASSYSMGQNSYEQYF.

Of note for this clone: An end of the junction does not agree with germline; a read error may underlie this. The V call is TRBV7-7, the J call TRBJ2-3, with 10 bases identical to TRBD2. The CDR3 spans 15 residues. The germline V gene encodes CDR1 SSHAT and CDR2 FNYEAQ (reference sequence). CDR3 bases: TGTGCTAGCAGTCCCGGGACTAGCGTCACAGATACGCAGTATTTT. This gives the protein CASSPGTSVTDTQYF.

This chain uses TRBV7-6 with TRBJ2-1, with D unresolved. V was pared by 4 bases and J by 9 bases, with 10 bases between. This CDR3 is built from 12 residues. CDR1 is SGHVS and CDR2 is FNYEAQ in the germline V gene. In DNA, the CDR3 is TGTGCCAGCAGCTCTCCTAAGGGTGAGCAGTTCTTC. It codes for CASSSPKGEQFF.

This clone was detected only once. CDR3 amino acids: CASSQDLGALEQYF. In nucleotides, the CDR3 is TGTGCCAGCAGCCAAGACTTGGGGGCGCTTGAGCAGTACTTC. The chain is built from TRBV4-2 and TRBJ2-7, with D perhaps matching TRBD1 (6 bases). This CDR3 is built from 14 residues. From germline, CDR1 is LGHNA and CDR2 YNFKEQ. V gave up 0 bases and J gave up 7 bases, with 13 bases separating them.

This rearrangement joins TRBV7-8 to TRBJ2-1; 7 nucleotides agree with TRBD2. The CDR3 totals 15 residues. The V gene end was trimmed by 3 bases and the J gene end by 1 base; junction bases not matched to a gene: 3. CDR1 is SGHVS, CDR2 FQNEAQ, per germline. The CDR3, as DNA: TGTGCCAGCAGCTTCAGCGGGGTATCCTACAATGAGCAGTTCTTC. It specifies CASSFSGVSYNEQFF.

This sequence joins TRBV29-1 and TRBJ2-1; 9 bases map to TRBD2. The V segment lost 3 bases and the J segment 2 bases; nucleotides outside the gene matches: 8. The CDR3 length is 16 residues. CDR1 and CDR2 from the germline V gene are SQVTM and ANQGSEA. CDR3 region: CSVDGTAGGTYNEQFF. In DNA, the CDR3 is TGCAGCGTTGATGGAACGGCGGGAGGGACCTACAATGAGCAGTTCTTC.

This clone was seen only a few times. The rearrangement joins TRBV28 to TRBJ1-3; D unresolved. Between the trimmed V and J ends, which lost 7 bases and 4 bases, there was a span of 23 bases. Germline assignment: CDR1 MDHEN and CDR2 SYDVKM. This CDR3 contains 17 residues. Written as DNA, the CDR3 is TGTGCCAGCAAACCAGGATTGATCCGGGATAAGGGAAACACCATATATTTT. This codes for CASKPGLIRDKGNTIYF.

The chain couples TRBV7-2 to TRBJ2-3; D not certain. Between the trimmed V and J ends, which lost 3 bases and 8 bases, there was a span of 6 bases. CDR3 length equals 11 residues. Germline V CDR1 and CDR2: SGHTA, FQGNSA. DNA of the CDR3: TGTGCCAGCAGCTTGGGTGGTACGCAGTATTTT. It is translated as CASSLGGTQYF.

The chain is built from TRBV4-2 and TRBJ1-1; D gene uncertain. Germline CDR1 reads LGHNA; CDR2 reads YNFKEQ. The length of the CDR3 is 16 residues. V was pared by 3 bases and J by 0 bases, with 14 bases between. The DNA for the CDR3 is TGTGCCAGCAGCCATCCATCCGGGAGCTTGAACACTGAAGCTTTCTTT. This gives the protein CASSHPSGSLNTEAFF.

The CDR3 nucleotides read TGTGCCAGCAGCTTAGGGAATCAGCCCCAGCATTTT. Amino acid sequence: CASSLGNQPQHF. V and J are TRBV13 and TRBJ1-5, with D unresolved. Per the germline V gene, CDR1 is PRHDT and CDR2 is FYEKMQ (reference sequence). The CDR3 loop spans 12 amino acids. V shed 0 bases and J shed 4 bases, with 1 base lying between them.

This chain connects TRBV29-1 to TRBJ2-2; no clear D gene. Looked up from germline, CDR1 is SQVTM and CDR2 is ANQGSEA. V was clipped by 4 bases and J by 3 bases, with 3 bases between them. The CDR3 is made up of 11 amino acids. For the CDR3, the DNA is TGCAGCGTTGGGGACACCGGGGAGCTGTTTTTT. As protein: CSVGDTGELFF.

In this sample, this clone turned up once. The chain combines TRBV7-6 with TRBJ2-6, with D unclear. V lost 3 bases, J lost 0 bases, and 9 bases lay in between. The germline CDR1 and CDR2 sequences are SGHVS and FNYEAQ. This CDR3 has 16 residues. The CDR3 region is CASSLFGISGANVLTF. The DNA of the CDR3 is TGTGCCAGCAGCTTGTTTGGAATCTCTGGGGCCAACGTCCTGACTTTC.

The V gene is TRBV27, the J gene TRBJ2-5; the match to TRBD2 covers 7 bases. TRBJ2-7 explains the end of the DNA better; the J call may be wrong. From germline, CDR1 is MNHEY and CDR2 SMNVEV (reference sequence). CDR3 length: 17 amino acids. The CDR3 bases are TGTGCCAGCAGTTTATCGATGGAAGCGGGATTACCCTACGAGCAGTACTTC. Its translation: CASSLSMEAGLPYEQYF.

The CDR3, as DNA: TGTGCCAGCAGCCAGATCGGGCAGGCGGGTCAGCCCCAGCATTTT. This codes for CASSQIGQAGQPQHF. This chain joins TRBV28 and TRBJ1-5, with D unclear. The CDR3 totals 15 residues. Germline V gene sequence: CDR1 MDHEN, CDR2 SYDVKM. Trimming removed 6 bases at V and 6 bases at J, with 18 bases between.

This chain connects TRBV9 to TRBJ2-7; no firm D call. V lost 4 bases and J 3 bases, leaving 14 bases between the germline ends. Germline V gives CDR1 SGDLS, CDR2 YYNGEE. The CDR3 loop spans 14 amino acids. This chain's CDR3 is CASSPRVDVYEQYF. Here the CDR3 DNA reads TGTGCCAGCAGCCCCCGAGTGGATGTCTACGAGCAGTACTTC.

In regard to this clone: The junction does not match germline at one end; this may be a read error. Other DNA sequences in the same sample also yield this CDR3. The chain is built from TRBV7-9 and TRBJ1-5; D gene uncertain. Germline assignment: CDR1 SEHNR and CDR2 FQNEAQ (reference sequence). The CDR3 sequence is 13 residues long. CDR3 nucleotides: TGTGCCAGCAGCTTAGGCCCGGGCCAGCCTCAGCATTTT. Protein product: CASSLGPGQPQHF. The full variable domain, rest sourced from reference TRBV7-9 and TRBJ1-5, is DTGVSQNPRHKITKRGQNVTFRCDPISEHNRLYWYRQTLGQGPEFLTYFQNEAQLEKSRLLSDRFSAERPKGSFSTLEIQRTEQGDSAMYLCASSLGPGQPQHFGDGTRLSIL.